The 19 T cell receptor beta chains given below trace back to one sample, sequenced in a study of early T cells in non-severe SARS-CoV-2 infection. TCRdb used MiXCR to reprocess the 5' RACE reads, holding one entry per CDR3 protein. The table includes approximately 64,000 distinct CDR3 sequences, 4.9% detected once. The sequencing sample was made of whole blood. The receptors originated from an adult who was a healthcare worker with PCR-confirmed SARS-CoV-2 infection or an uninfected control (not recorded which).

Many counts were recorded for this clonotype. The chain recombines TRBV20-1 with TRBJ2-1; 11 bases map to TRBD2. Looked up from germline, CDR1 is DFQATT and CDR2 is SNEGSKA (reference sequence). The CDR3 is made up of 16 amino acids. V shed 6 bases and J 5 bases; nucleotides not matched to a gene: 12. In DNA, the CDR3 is TGCAGTGCCCCCCCCCGGCTAGCGGGAGGTAACAATGAGCAGTTCTTC. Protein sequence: CSAPPRLAGGNNEQFF.

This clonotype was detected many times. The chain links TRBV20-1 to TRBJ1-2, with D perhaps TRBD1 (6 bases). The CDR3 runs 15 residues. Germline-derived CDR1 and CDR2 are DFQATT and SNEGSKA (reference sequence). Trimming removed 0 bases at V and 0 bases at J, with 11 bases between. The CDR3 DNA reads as TGCAGTGCTAGAGATGTAAGGACAGCTAACTATGGCTACACCTTC. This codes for CSARDVRTANYGYTF.

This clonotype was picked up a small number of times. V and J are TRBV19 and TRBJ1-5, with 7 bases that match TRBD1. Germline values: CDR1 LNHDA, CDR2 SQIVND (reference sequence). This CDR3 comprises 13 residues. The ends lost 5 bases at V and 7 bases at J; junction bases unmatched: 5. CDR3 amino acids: CASSYRGGQPQHF. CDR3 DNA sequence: TGTGCCAGTAGTTACAGGGGCGGACAGCCCCAGCATTTT.

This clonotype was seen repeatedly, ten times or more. The CDR3 protein is CATSDAKVGPNYNEQFF. Written as DNA, the CDR3 is TGTGCCACCAGTGACGCGAAGGTGGGACCAAACTACAATGAGCAGTTCTTC. V is TRBV24-1 and J is TRBJ2-1; D is possibly TRBD1 or TRBD2 (5 bases each). The CDR3 is made up of 17 amino acids. Germline values: CDR1 KGHDR, CDR2 SFDVKD. The V gene lost 4 bases and the J gene lost 3 bases, with 18 bases spanning the gap.

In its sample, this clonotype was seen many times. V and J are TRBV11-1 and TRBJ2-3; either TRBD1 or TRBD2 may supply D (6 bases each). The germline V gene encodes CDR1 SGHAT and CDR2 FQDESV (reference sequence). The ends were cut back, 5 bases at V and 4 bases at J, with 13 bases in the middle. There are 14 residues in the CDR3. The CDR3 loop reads CASSRTRGPDTQYF. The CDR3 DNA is TGTGCCAGCAGCCGGACTCGGGGGCCAGATACGCAGTATTTT.

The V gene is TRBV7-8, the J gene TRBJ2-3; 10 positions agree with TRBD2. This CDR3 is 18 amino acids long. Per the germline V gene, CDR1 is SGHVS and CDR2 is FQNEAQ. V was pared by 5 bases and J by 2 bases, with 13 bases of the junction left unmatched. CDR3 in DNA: TGTGCCAGCAGCCGAGGGGATCGGACTAGCGGAAACACAGATACGCAGTATTTT. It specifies CASSRGDRTSGNTDTQYF.

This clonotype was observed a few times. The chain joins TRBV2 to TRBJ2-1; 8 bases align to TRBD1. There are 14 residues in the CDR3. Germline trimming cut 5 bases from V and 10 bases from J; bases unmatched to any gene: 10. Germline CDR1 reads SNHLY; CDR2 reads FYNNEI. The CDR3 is CASSMTGAVGEQFF. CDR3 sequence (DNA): TGTGCCAGCAGTATGACAGGGGCTGTTGGGGAGCAGTTCTTC.

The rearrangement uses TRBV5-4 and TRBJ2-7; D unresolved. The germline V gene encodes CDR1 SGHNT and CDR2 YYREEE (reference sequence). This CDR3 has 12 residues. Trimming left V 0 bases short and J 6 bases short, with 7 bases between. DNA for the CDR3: TGTGCCAGCAGCTTGGACTATTCCGAGCAGTACTTC. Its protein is CASSLDYSEQYF.

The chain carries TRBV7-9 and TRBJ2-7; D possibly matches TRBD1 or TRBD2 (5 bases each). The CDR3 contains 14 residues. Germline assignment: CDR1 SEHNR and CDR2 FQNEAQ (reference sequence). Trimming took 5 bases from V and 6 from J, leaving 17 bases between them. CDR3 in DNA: TGTGCCAGCAGCGCGCAGGGAGACGTTGGCGAGCAGTACTTC. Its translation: CASSAQGDVGEQYF.

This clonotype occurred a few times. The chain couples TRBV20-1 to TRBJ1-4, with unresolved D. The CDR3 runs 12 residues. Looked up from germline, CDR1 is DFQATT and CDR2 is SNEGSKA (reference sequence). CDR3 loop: CGRRVHNEKLFF. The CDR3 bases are TGCGGAAGGCGGGTACATAATGAAAAACTGTTTTTT.

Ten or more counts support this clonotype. CDR3 nucleotides: TGTGCCAGCAGCTTAGTAGCTTTCCCAGATACGCAGTATTTT. Translation: CASSLVAFPDTQYF. The chain has TRBV7-9 and TRBJ2-3; D gene unclear. The V end was cut by 1 base, the J end by 4 bases, with 9 bases between. This CDR3 is built from 14 residues. The germline CDR1 and CDR2 sequences are SEHNR and FQNEAQ (reference sequence).

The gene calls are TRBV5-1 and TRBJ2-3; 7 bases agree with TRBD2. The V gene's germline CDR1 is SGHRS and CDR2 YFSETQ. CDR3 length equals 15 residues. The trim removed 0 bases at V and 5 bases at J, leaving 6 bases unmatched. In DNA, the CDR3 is TGCGCCAGCAGCTTGGTGGGCGGGAGCGTAGATACGCAGTATTTT. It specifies CASSLVGGSVDTQYF.

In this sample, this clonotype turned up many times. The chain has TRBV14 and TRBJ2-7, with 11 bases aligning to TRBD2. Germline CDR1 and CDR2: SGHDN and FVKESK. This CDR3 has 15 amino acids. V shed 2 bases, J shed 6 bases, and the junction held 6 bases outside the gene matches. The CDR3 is CASSQLSGGAREQYF. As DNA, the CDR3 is TGTGCCAGCAGCCAACTTAGCGGGGGGGCTCGCGAGCAGTACTTC.

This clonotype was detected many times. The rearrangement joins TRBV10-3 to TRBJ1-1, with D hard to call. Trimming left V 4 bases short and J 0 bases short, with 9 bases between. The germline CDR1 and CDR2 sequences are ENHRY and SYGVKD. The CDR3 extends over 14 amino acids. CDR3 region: CAISAPDLNTEAFF. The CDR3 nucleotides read TGTGCCATCAGTGCCCCAGACTTGAACACTGAAGCTTTCTTT.

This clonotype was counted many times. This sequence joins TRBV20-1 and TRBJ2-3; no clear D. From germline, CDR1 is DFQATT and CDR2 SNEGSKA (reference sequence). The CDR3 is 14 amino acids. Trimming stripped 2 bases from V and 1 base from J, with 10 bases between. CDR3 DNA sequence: TGCAGTGCTAGACGTAGTGGGCGCACAGATACGCAGTATTTT. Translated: CSARRSGRTDTQYF.

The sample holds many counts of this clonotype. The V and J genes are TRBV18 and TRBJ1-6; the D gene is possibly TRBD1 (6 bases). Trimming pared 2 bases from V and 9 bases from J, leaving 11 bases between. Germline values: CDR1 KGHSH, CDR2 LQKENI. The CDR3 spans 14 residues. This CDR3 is CASSPDLQGSPLHF. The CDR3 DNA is TGTGCCAGCTCACCAGACCTACAGGGTTCACCCCTCCACTTT.

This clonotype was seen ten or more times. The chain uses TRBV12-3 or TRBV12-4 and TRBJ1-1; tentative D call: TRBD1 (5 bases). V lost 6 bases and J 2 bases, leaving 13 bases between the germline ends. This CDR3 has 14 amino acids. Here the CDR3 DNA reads TGTGCCAGCAGCTTCCAGGGCTTTAACACTGAAGCTTTCTTT. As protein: CASSFQGFNTEAFF.

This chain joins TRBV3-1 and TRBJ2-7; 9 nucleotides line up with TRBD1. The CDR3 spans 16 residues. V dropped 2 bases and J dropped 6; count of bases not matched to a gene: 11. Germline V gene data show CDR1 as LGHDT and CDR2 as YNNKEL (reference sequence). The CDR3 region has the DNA TGTGCCAGCAGCCAACCCCCCGGGACAGGGAAGGGCGAGCAGTACTTC. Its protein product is CASSQPPGTGKGEQYF.

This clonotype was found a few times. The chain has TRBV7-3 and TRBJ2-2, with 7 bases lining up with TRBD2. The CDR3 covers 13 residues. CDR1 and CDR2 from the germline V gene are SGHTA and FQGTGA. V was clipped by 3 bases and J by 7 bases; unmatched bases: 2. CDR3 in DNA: TGTGCCAGCAGCTTCAGCGGGATCGGGGAGCTGTTTTTT. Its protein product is CASSFSGIGELFF.